A selection of T cell receptor beta chains follows, all from one sample in a study of T-cell memory formation after mild COVID-19. MiXCR was run by TCRdb on the 5' RACE reads, yielding one entry per CDR3 protein. The sample yields about 340,000 distinct CDR3 sequences, more than 15% seen once. Sequencing was carried out using PBMCs or a T cell subset sorted from them (not recorded which). These receptors all come from a man between 18 and 35 years old who had mild COVID-19 (a few samples of this study predate the infection). Cell type and time point are not known. Each CDR3 is given with its conserved first and last residue. Each record gives: D gene, V gene, clone size, J gene, CDR3 DNA, CDR3 protein. The D gene is left open where the match is weak. Clone size, where shown, is once, few, many, or a class for clones that have expanded.

TRBD1	TRBV4-1	once	TRBJ2-2	TGCGCCAGCAGCCAGCGAACGGGGACAGGCACCGGGGAGCTGTTTTTT	CASSQRTGTGTGELFF
.	TRBV2	.	TRBJ1-2	TGTGCCAGCAGTGAGGGTATGAGGGGCTACTATGGCTACACCTTC	CASSEGMRGYYGYTF
TRBD1	TRBV29-1	few	TRBJ2-1	TGCAGCGTTGTTTGGGCGGACAGGCTATTCTTCGTCTACAATGAGCAGTTCTTC	CSVVWADRLFFVYNEQFF
.	TRBV27	.	TRBJ2-1	TGTGCCAGCAGCCGCGTCAGAAGCGGCGATGAGCAGTTCTTC	CASSRVRSGDEQFF
.	TRBV6-5	few	TRBJ2-2	TGTGCCAGTTCCGGGACGCATGGCACCGGGGAGCTGTTTTTT	CASSGTHGTGELFF
.	TRBV7-9	few	TRBJ2-7	TGTGCCAGCAGCTTAGTGAGTCCGAACCGTTCCTACGAGCAGTACTTC	CASSLVSPNRSYEQYF
.	TRBV4-2	few	TRBJ2-4	TGTGCCAGCAGCCAAGGAAGTGGGGCCAAAAACATTCAGTACTTC	CASSQGSGAKNIQYF
TRBD1	TRBV20-1	few	TRBJ1-2	TGCAGTGCTAGAGATTTCGACAGGGGCTATGGCTACACCTTC	CSARDFDRGYGYTF
.	TRBV5-1	many	TRBJ2-7	TGCGCCAGCAGCTCCCAACTTTCCCCCCCCCACGAGCAGTACTTC	CASSSQLSPPHEQYF
.	TRBV9	few	TRBJ2-1	TGTGCCAGCAGCGTCGGGGAATACAATGAGCAGTTCTTC	CASSVGEYNEQFF
.	TRBV6-2/TRBV6-3	few	TRBJ2-1	TGTGCCACCGGTAGGGCCTACAATGAGCAGTTCTTC	CATGRAYNEQFF
.	TRBV12-3/TRBV12-4	few	TRBJ2-1	TGTGCCAGCAGTCACCCAATGGGCGGCAATGAGCAGTTCTTC	CASSHPMGGNEQFF
.	TRBV30	.	TRBJ1-2	TGTGCCTGGACCCTTCAGGGGTATGGCTACACCTTC	CAWTLQGYGYTF
TRBD2	TRBV9	few	TRBJ2-2	TGTGCCAGCAGCGTCGGACTAAGCGGGGGGGCCACCGGGGAGCTGTTTTTT	CASSVGLSGGATGELFF
TRBD2	TRBV7-6	.	TRBJ2-3	TGTGCCAGCAGCCACCAAGCGGGGGGGTACTCCTCAGGAGATACGCAGTATTTT	CASSHQAGGYSSGDTQYF
.	TRBV2	.	TRBJ2-5	TGTGCCAGCAGTGAATACAGGGTGGGAGAGACCCAGTACTTC	CASSEYRVGETQYF
.	TRBV20-1	few	TRBJ1-1	TGCAGTGCTAGGGGCGGGAGTGGTGCGAACACTGAAGCTTTCTTT	CSARGGSGANTEAFF
.	TRBV6-5	.	TRBJ2-1	TGTGCCAGCAGTAAAAACAGTGACGAGGATCAGTTCTTC	CASSKNSDEDQFF
TRBD1	TRBV6-5	.	TRBJ1-1	TGTGCCAGCAGTTCACAGGGGTCGCGAGCTTTCTTT	CASSSQGSRAFF
.	TRBV9	few	TRBJ2-5	TGTGCCAGCAGCCGACCTGGGGGGCCCTCGGGGACCCAGTACTTC	CASSRPGGPSGTQYF
.	TRBV6-2/TRBV6-3	once	TRBJ2-2	TGTGCCAGCAGTAAGATCCAGGGAGAATCCGGGGAGCTGTTTTTT	CASSKIQGESGELFF
.	TRBV5-1	.	TRBJ1-1	TGCGCCAGCAGCCCAACTGCCGGGGTGAACACTGAAGCTTTCTTT	CASSPTAGVNTEAFF
.	TRBV2	many	TRBJ2-2	TGTGCCAGTTACTTCTCCGGGGAGCTGTTTTTT	CASYFSGELFF
.	TRBV7-8	few	TRBJ2-2	TGTGCCAGCAGCCGAACGGGGCAGTCCAACACCGGGGAGCTGTTTTTT	CASSRTGQSNTGELFF
TRBD1	TRBV9	.	TRBJ2-5	TGTGCCAGCAGGCCCGAGGGGGCGCCGGGGACCCAGTACTTC	CASRPEGAPGTQYF
.	TRBV6-5	few	TRBJ1-2	TGTGCCAGCAGTTACTCGGGGTCGGATGGCTACACCTTC	CASSYSGSDGYTF
.	TRBV6-6	.	TRBJ2-2	TGTGCCAGCCACCCTTGGTCCTCGAGCGGCGGGGAGCTGTTTTTT	CASHPWSSSGGELFF
.	TRBV6-5	.	TRBJ2-3	TGTGCCAGCAGTTACGGCCCCCCAGATACGCAGTATTTT	CASSYGPPDTQYF
TRBD1	TRBV15	.	TRBJ1-2	TGTGCCACCAGCAGGGGTCACAGGGGGAATGGTTTTGTGGGCCACTATGGCTACACCTTC	CATSRGHRGNGFVGHYGYTF
.	TRBV5-4	.	TRBJ2-2	TGTGCCAGCAGCTTGATAGCCACCGGGGAGCTGTTTTTT	CASSLIATGELFF
.	TRBV19	many	TRBJ2-3	TGTGCCAGTAGTGTATCCACAGATACGCAGTATTTT	CASSVSTDTQYF
.	TRBV4-1	many	TRBJ2-2	TGCGCCAGCAGCCCCGACGGGGTGAGGACAGAGAACACCGGGGAGCTGTTTTTT	CASSPDGVRTENTGELFF
.	TRBV12-3/TRBV12-4	few	TRBJ2-2	TGTGCCAGCTTTAGGGGACTGCAAACCGGGGAGCTGTTTTTT	CASFRGLQTGELFF
.	TRBV4-1	few	TRBJ1-2	TGCGCCAGCAGCCAAGGGGTGGCGGGGCGGAGAGGTAACTATGGCTACACCTTC	CASSQGVAGRRGNYGYTF
TRBD2	TRBV4-3	few	TRBJ2-1	TGCGCCAGCAGCCAGCCTAGCGGGGGGTTCAATGAGCAGTTCTTC	CASSQPSGGFNEQFF
.	TRBV30	few	TRBJ1-4	TGTGCCTGGAGGGGGGGGGACTCCAAACTGTTTTTT	CAWRGGDSKLFF
.	TRBV10-3	few	TRBJ1-1	TGTGCCATCAGTGACATTAGGGGTTTCACTGAAGCTTTCTTT	CAISDIRGFTEAFF
TRBD1	TRBV7-9	.	TRBJ2-1	TGTGCCAGCAGCCGGGACAGGGGGCACGATGAGCAGTTCTTC	CASSRDRGHDEQFF
TRBD1	TRBV27	.	TRBJ1-2	TGTGCCAGCACTCCACGTACGGGACAGCCTTACTATGGCTACACCTTC	CASTPRTGQPYYGYTF
TRBD2	TRBV4-1	many	TRBJ2-5	TGCGCCAGCAGCCTTCGGGGACTAGCGGAAGAGACCCAGTACTTC	CASSLRGLAEETQYF
TRBD1	TRBV4-3	.	TRBJ2-7	TGCGCCAGCAGCCAGCCCCCACAGGGGAAGCAGTACTTC	CASSQPPQGKQYF
.	TRBV12-3/TRBV12-4	few	TRBJ1-4	TGTGCCAGCAGTCCCGGAGGGGCGGGGTTCGCGGCTAATGAAAAACTGTTTTTT	CASSPGGAGFAANEKLFF